Described below is a single TCR beta chain sequence and its context. The data are from a study of blood T cell repertoires in COVID-19. Overall study context: T cells, B-cell-depleted T cells, or PBMCs supplied cDNA or gDNA.

The authors' processing: From reference gene primer amplification, estimates of nucleated cell counts were derived. Data came from immunoSEQ multiplex PCR; TCRdb stores just in-frame clones and leaves some out. Clone size and the V and J calls come from that table; the DNA yielded D and trimming. This table has roughly 150,000 clones, 65% to 85% appearing once. The CDR3 is 16 amino acids. V was pared by 4 bases and J by 6 bases, with 12 bases of the junction left unmatched. Germline CDR1 and CDR2: SGHAT and FQNNGV. The receptor's source is a man in his forties who had recovered from COVID-19. The chain combines TRBV11-2 with TRBJ2-7; TRBD2 matches at 10 bases. Sequencing was done on a sample of PBMCs or T cells enriched from blood (not recorded which). The CDR3 sequence: CASSSGPTSGVFEQYF. DNA of the CDR3: TGTGCCAGCAGCTCTGGGCCTACTAGCGGGGTTTTCGAGCAGTACTTC.